Listed here is a single TCR beta chain. This sample stems from a study of T cells in Graves' hyperthyroidism and ophthalmopathy. V was pared by 6 bases and J by 6 bases, with 9 bases of the junction left unmatched. Germline CDR1 MNHNS, CDR2 SASEGT. The CDR3 contains 15 residues. There were TCR beta CDR3 regions amplified from RNA transcripts. When the TCR CDR3 underwent first-round RT-PCR, the HTBI primer set was used. TCRdb redid the calling of the multiplex PCR reads with MiXCR, one entry per CDR3 protein. The sample includes roughly 720,000 distinct CDR3 sequences, roughly 17% seen only once; the top ten take about a sixth. Diagnostic assessment was based on clinical symptoms, serum thyroxine and TRAb, thyroid ultrasound and orbital computed tomography.

The rearrangement links TRBV6-1 to TRBJ2-4; 9 bases are shared with TRBD1. This TCR was recovered from a man aged 50 to 59 with Graves' hyperthyroidism. Source material: blood. The CDR3 loop is CASRDRDRVANIQYF. The CDR3 DNA sequence: TGTGCCAGCAGGGACCGGGACAGGGTGGCAAACATTCAGTACTTC.